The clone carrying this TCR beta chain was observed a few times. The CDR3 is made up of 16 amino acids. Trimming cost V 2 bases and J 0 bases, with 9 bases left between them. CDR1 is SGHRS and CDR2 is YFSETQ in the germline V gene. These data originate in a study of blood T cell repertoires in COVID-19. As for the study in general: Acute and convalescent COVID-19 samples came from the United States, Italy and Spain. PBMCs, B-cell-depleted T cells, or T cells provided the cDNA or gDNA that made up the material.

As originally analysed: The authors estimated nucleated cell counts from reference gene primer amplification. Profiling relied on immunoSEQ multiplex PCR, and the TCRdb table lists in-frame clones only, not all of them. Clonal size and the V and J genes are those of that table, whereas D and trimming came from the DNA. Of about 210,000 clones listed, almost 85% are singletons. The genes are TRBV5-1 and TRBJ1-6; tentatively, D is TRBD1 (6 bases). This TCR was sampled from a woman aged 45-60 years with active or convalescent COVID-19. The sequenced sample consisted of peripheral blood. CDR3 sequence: CASSFGQSSYNSPLHF. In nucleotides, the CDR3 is TGCGCCAGCAGCTTTGGACAGAGCTCCTATAATTCACCCCTCCACTTT. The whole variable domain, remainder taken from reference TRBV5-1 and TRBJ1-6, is KAGVTQTPRYLIKTRGQQVTLSCSPISGHRSVSWYQQTPGQGLQFLFEYFSETQRNKGNFPGRFSGRQFSNSRSEMNVSTLELGDSALYLCASSFGQSSYNSPLHFGNGTRLTVT.